The T cell receptor beta chain described here comes from a study of Ad26.COV2.S vaccination and SARS-CoV-2 variants. The treatment: 15 to 20 received Ad26.COV2.S at low or high dose, single or two shots; several received placebo; per-sample allocation not given. Sampling was performed 63 days after the first vaccine or placebo injection. Spike of the Wuhan-strain SARS-CoV-2 was expressed by an Ad26 vector, which formed the vaccine. Sequenced by immunoSEQ multiplex PCR; TCRdb stores in-frame clones only, minus some. The sample has fewer than 400,000 clones, 85% seen once; the top ten hold 2.1%. Germline loops: CDR1 SGDLS, CDR2 YYNGEE. There are 13 residues in the CDR3. V shed 4 bases and J shed 0 bases, with 7 bases lying between them.

This TCR was sampled from a person aged 18-65 years who received the Ad26.COV2.S COVID-19 vaccine or a placebo. The chain combines TRBV9 with TRBJ1-1; no clear D gene. The material was peripheral blood, obtained in a trial of Ad26.COV2.S vaccine versus placebo. CDR3 sequence (DNA): TGTGCCAGCAGCCCGAATTTGAACACTGAAGCTTTCTTT. This gives the protein CASSPNLNTEAFF.